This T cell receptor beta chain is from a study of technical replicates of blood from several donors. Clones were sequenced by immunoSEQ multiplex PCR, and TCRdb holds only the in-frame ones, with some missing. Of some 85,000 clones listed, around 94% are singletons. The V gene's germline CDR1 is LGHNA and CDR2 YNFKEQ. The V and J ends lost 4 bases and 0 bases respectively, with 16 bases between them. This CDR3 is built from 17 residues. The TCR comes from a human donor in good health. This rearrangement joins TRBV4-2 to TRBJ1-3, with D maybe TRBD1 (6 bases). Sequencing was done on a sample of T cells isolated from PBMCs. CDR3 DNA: TGTGCCAGCAGCCCTACGTATTTAGGGGGCTCTGGAAACACCATATATTTT. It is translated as CASSPTYLGGSGNTIYF.